The next 22 T cell receptor beta chains were all read from a single sample in a study of tumor-infiltrating lymphocytes in localized non-small cell lung cancer. The table came from immunoSEQ multiplex PCR; TCRdb's copy has only in-frame clones and leaves some out. Counted here are some 3,100 clones, more than 45% occurring once; the ten biggest clones make up 10%. Sequencing input: uninvolved lung tissue not adjacent to the tumor. These receptors were obtained from a human donor with non-small cell lung cancer.

By proportion, this clone is large. The rearrangement joins TRBV30 to TRBJ2-7; 14 bases are shared with TRBD2. The CDR3 is 15 amino acids. The germline V gene encodes CDR1 GTSNPN and CDR2 SVGIG (reference sequence). With V trimmed by 2 bases and J by 7 bases, 7 bases remained unmatched. The CDR3 here is CAWSRGLAGVEEQYF. DNA for the CDR3: TGTGCCTGGAGTAGGGGACTAGCGGGAGTAGAGGAGCAGTACTTC.

The rearrangement joins TRBV29-1 to TRBJ1-1, with TRBD1 identical over 9 bases. The CDR3 is 13 residues long. Germline V CDR1 and CDR2: SQVTM, ANQGSEA. V dropped 6 bases and J dropped 4; count of bases not matched to a gene: 6. DNA of the CDR3: TGCAGCGTGTGGGACAGGGTAGGCACTGAAGCTTTCTTT. It is translated as CSVWDRVGTEAFF.

This clone was seen a few times. One end of the junction does not line up with germline, which may come from a read error. This chain links TRBV7-7 with TRBJ1-4; a weak D match, TRBD1 (5 bases). Per the germline V gene, CDR1 is SSHAT and CDR2 is FNYEAQ (reference sequence). This CDR3 contains 15 residues. CDR3 DNA sequence: TGTGCTAGCAGCCCGGGGGGGGACCGAAATGAAAAACTGTTTTTT. Translating gives CASSPGGDRNEKLFF.

This sequence joins TRBV19 and TRBJ1-5; no clear D. With 3 bases removed from V and 4 bases from J, the gap between germline ends came to 13 bases. Looked up from germline, CDR1 is LNHDA and CDR2 is SQIVND (reference sequence). CDR3 length: 15 amino acids. The CDR3 DNA follows: TGTGCCAGTAGTATCGGGCCCGACGGGAATCAGCCCCAGCATTTT. Translation gives CASSIGPDGNQPQHF.

The chain combines TRBV9 with TRBJ2-3; 7 bases align to TRBD2. Germline V gene sequence: CDR1 SGDLS, CDR2 YYNGEE. The CDR3 has 15 residues. V was clipped by 3 bases and J by 0 bases; unmatched bases: 4. As DNA, the CDR3 is TGTGCCAGCAGCGGACTAGCTTCAAGCACAGATACGCAGTATTTT. This sequence encodes CASSGLASSTDTQYF.

V is TRBV18 and J is TRBJ2-1; 7 bases line up with TRBD1. This CDR3 is built from 14 residues. The germline gives CDR1 KGHSH, CDR2 LQKENI. V dropped 6 bases and J dropped 5; count of bases not matched to a gene: 7. The CDR3 coding sequence is TGTGCCAGCTCCCTTTCTGGACAGGACAATGAGCAGTTCTTC. Protein sequence: CASSLSGQDNEQFF.

This clone is medium-sized in the sample. The chain links TRBV28 to TRBJ1-5, with 9 nucleotides matching TRBD1. The germline CDR1 and CDR2 sequences are MDHEN and SYDVKM. V lost 5 bases to trimming and J lost 0 bases; unmatched junction nucleotides: 5. This CDR3 region has 16 residues. In DNA form, the CDR3 reads TGTGCCAGCAGTACTACAGGGGGCTATAGCAATCAGCCCCAGCATTTT. As protein: CASSTTGGYSNQPQHF. The variable domain in full, with the rest retrieved from reference TRBV28 and TRBJ1-5, is DVKVTQSSRYLVKRTGEKVFLECVQDMDHENMFWYRQDPGLGLRLIYFSYDVKMKEKGDIPEGYSVSREKKERFSLILESASTNQTSMYLCASSTTGGYSNQPQHFGDGTRLSIL.

The chain couples TRBV5-6 to TRBJ1-5, with 11 bases lining up with TRBD1. CDR1 SGHDT and CDR2 YYEEEE come from the germline V gene. The CDR3 totals 16 residues. The junction had 3 bases not matched to a gene; V was cut back by 4 bases and J by 0 bases. This CDR3 reads CASSRDRGSSNQPQHF. CDR3 nucleotides: TGTGCCAGCAGCCGGGACAGGGGGTCTAGCAATCAGCCCCAGCATTTT.

This clone was seen a handful of times. The germline gene is not matched at one end of the junction; a read error may be the cause. The CDR3 here is CASSGAGISWANVLTF. The CDR3 nucleotides are TGTGCCAGCAGTGGGGCCGGTATCTCTTGGGCCAACGTCCTGACTTTC. The gene calls are TRBV2 and TRBJ2-6; D unresolved. The CDR3 has 16 amino acids. Germline loops: CDR1 SNHLY, CDR2 FYNNEI.

This clone was observed a handful of times. The chain links TRBV5-5 to TRBJ1-5, with 7 bases identical to TRBD1. Germline assignment: CDR1 SGHKS and CDR2 YYEKEE (reference sequence). The J segment lost 4 bases and the V segment lost 3 bases, leaving 7 bases of the junction unmatched. CDR3 length equals 15 residues. The CDR3 DNA sequence: TGTGCCAGCAGCTCCGTACAGGGGTGGAATCAGCCCCAGCATTTT. As protein: CASSSVQGWNQPQHF. Filled out from reference TRBV5-5 and TRBJ1-5, the complete variable domain reads DAGVTQSPTHLIKTRGQQVTLRCSPISGHKSVSWYQQVLGQGPQFIFQYYEKEERGRGNFPDRFSARQFPNYSSELNVNALLLGDSALYLCASSSVQGWNQPQHFGDGTRLSIL.

This chain links TRBV28 with TRBJ2-7; 8 nucleotides align to TRBD2. The CDR3 spans 15 residues. Unmatched junction bases numbered 9, after V lost 1 base and J lost 7 bases. Germline V gene sequence: CDR1 MDHEN, CDR2 SYDVKM. CDR3 bases: TGTGCCAGCAGTTTATTAGCGGGACGCTCAGAGGAGCAGTACTTC. Its translation: CASSLLAGRSEEQYF.

In this sample, this clone turned up once. The chain links TRBV18 to TRBJ2-1; 9 nucleotides line up with TRBD2. This CDR3 contains 17 residues. Trimming removed 2 bases from V and 3 bases from J; junction bases left unmatched: 8. Germline V lookup: CDR1 KGHSH, CDR2 LQKENI. As DNA, the CDR3 is TGTGCCAGCTCACCAGTCCGTCAGCGGGGGGACTACAATGAGCAGTTCTTC. Amino acids: CASSPVRQRGDYNEQFF.

The V call is TRBV28, the J call TRBJ1-5; D unclear. V lost 7 bases, J lost 7 bases, and 14 bases lay in between. This CDR3 is 13 amino acids long. Germline V gene lookup returns CDR1 MDHEN and CDR2 SYDVKM. The CDR3 bases are TGTGCCAGCACGGACCGTATCGGGCAGCCCCAGCATTTT. It encodes CASTDRIGQPQHF.

The chain recombines TRBV9 with TRBJ2-7; 12 bases match TRBD2. The CDR3 is 15 residues long. Germline values: CDR1 SGDLS, CDR2 YYNGEE. V was clipped by 4 bases and J by 5 bases; unmatched bases: 7. In DNA form, the CDR3 reads TGTGCCAGCAGCCCCCGACTAGCGGGAGTTCACGAGCAGTACTTC. This sequence encodes CASSPRLAGVHEQYF.

CDR3 sequence: CASSLGGSRNTEAFF. CDR3 nucleotides: TGTGCCAGCAGCTTGGGGGGCAGCAGGAACACTGAAGCTTTCTTT. The gene calls are TRBV7-6 and TRBJ1-1; D is possibly TRBD1 (6 bases). V was trimmed by 3 bases and J by 1 base, leaving 12 bases between them. The CDR3 has 15 residues. Germline loops: CDR1 SGHVS, CDR2 FNYEAQ.

The genes are TRBV6-6 and TRBJ1-5; D gene ambiguous. Germline V gene lookup returns CDR1 MNHNY and CDR2 SVGAGI (reference sequence). The CDR3 runs to 16 residues. V dropped 2 bases and J dropped 0 bases, with 11 bases sitting between them. CDR3 coding DNA: TGTGCCAGCAGTTACAACAGCTTAATTAGCAATCAGCCCCAGCATTTT. Protein product: CASSYNSLISNQPQHF.

This clone has a handful of counts. The V call is TRBV2, the J call TRBJ1-1, with D unresolved. Trimming shortened V by 3 bases and J by 5 bases, and 4 bases separated the two germline ends. There are 11 residues in the CDR3. Germline loops: CDR1 SNHLY, CDR2 FYNNEI. The CDR3 region has the DNA TGTGCCAGCAGTGATGTAACTGAAGCTTTCTTT. It encodes CASSDVTEAFF.

V gene TRBV30 combines with J gene TRBJ1-2; D uncertain. The CDR3 is 12 amino acids. Germline V CDR1 and CDR2: GTSNPN, SVGIG (reference sequence). V gave up 0 bases and J gave up 6 bases, with 8 bases separating them. In DNA, the CDR3 is TGTGCCTGGAGTGTCCGTTACGATGGCTACACCTTC. Translated, it gives CAWSVRYDGYTF.

V gene TRBV19 combines with J gene TRBJ2-5, with 8 positions matching TRBD2. V lost 5 bases to trimming and J lost 7 bases; unmatched junction nucleotides: 12. The CDR3 runs 15 residues. Per germline, CDR1 LNHDA and CDR2 SQIVND (reference sequence). The CDR3 nucleotides read TGTGCCAGTAGTCCCCTTGGCGGGGGGCCCGGGACCCAGTACTTC. This codes for CASSPLGGGPGTQYF. The whole variable domain, filled in from reference TRBV19 and TRBJ2-5, reads DGGITQSPKYLFRKEGQNVTLSCEQNLNHDAMYWYRQDPGQGLRLIYYSQIVNDFQKGDIAEGYSVSREKKESFPLTVTSAQKNPTAFYLCASSPLGGGPGTQYFGPGTRLLVL.

This chain links TRBV7-9 with TRBJ2-7; TRBD1 matches at 8 bases. The CDR3 extends over 15 amino acids. Germline-derived CDR1 and CDR2 are SEHNR and FQNEAQ (reference sequence). Trimming at V came to 1 base and at J to 5 bases, leaving 7 bases not matched to a gene. The CDR3 here is CASSLGPTGEDEQYF. The CDR3 nucleotides are TGTGCCAGCAGCTTAGGCCCGACAGGGGAAGACGAGCAGTACTTC.

The rearrangement joins TRBV13 to TRBJ1-1; no definite D call. Germline values: CDR1 PRHDT, CDR2 FYEKMQ (reference sequence). V lost 1 base and J 4 bases, leaving 13 bases between the germline ends. This CDR3 has 15 amino acids. In DNA, the CDR3 is TGTGCCAGCAGCTTAGAAATGCGGGTCATCACTGAAGCTTTCTTT. Translation: CASSLEMRVITEAFF.

This clone came up a few times. This chain links TRBV15 with TRBJ1-4; D call uncertain. CDR3 length: 15 amino acids. Germline V gene lookup returns CDR1 LNHNV and CDR2 YYDKDF (reference sequence). V lost 0 bases, J lost 12 bases, and 17 bases lay in between. The CDR3 DNA sequence: TGTGCCACCAGCAGAGAGAAACAGTCTACTGCAGAACTGTTTTTT. This translates into CATSREKQSTAELFF.